A single sample gave rise to the 17 T cell receptor beta chains below, sequenced in a study of blood T cells in healthy people across ages. The use of a sample-barcoded 5' primer and a J-beta primer mix characterized a second PCR of about 7 to 12 cycles. MiXCR, applied by TCRdb to the 5' RACE reads, yields one record per CDR3 protein. The table shows 730,000 or so distinct CDR3 sequences, with approximately 43% occurring only once. Sequenced: blood. These receptors were taken from a woman aged 55-70 years in good health.

The chain is built from TRBV10-3 and TRBJ2-7; D gene ambiguous. Germline V lookup: CDR1 ENHRY, CDR2 SYGVKD. The CDR3 is made up of 12 amino acids. Trimming left V 5 bases short and J 5 bases short, with 10 bases between. This chain's CDR3 is CAISRVSDEQYF. The CDR3 nucleotides read TGTGCCATCAGTAGGGTAAGCGACGAGCAGTACTTC.

This chain connects TRBV20-1 to TRBJ1-1; tentatively, D is TRBD1 (5 bases). The V gene lost 3 bases and the J gene lost 0 bases, with 11 bases spanning the gap. Looked up from germline, CDR1 is DFQATT and CDR2 is SNEGSKA (reference sequence). CDR3 length equals 14 residues. DNA of the CDR3: TGCAGTGCTAGCAATCCAGGGATGAACACTGAAGCTTTCTTT. It yields the protein CSASNPGMNTEAFF.

This clonotype was observed at least ten times. The chain has TRBV6-2 or TRBV6-3 and TRBJ2-1, with 14 bases matching TRBD2. The germline V gene encodes CDR1 MNHEY and CDR2 SVGEGT. This CDR3 is 15 amino acids long. Trimming took 4 bases from V and 7 from J; bases not matched to a gene: 3. The CDR3 coding sequence is TGTGCCAGCAGTTCGGGACTAGCGGGGGCAAATGAGCAGTTCTTC. Protein: CASSSGLAGANEQFF.

The chain uses TRBV18 and TRBJ2-5; no clear D. The germline V gene encodes CDR1 KGHSH and CDR2 LQKENI. The CDR3 runs to 13 residues. Trimming took 2 bases from V and 11 from J, leaving 15 bases between them. The chain's CDR3 is CASSPADVYEQYF. CDR3 DNA sequence: TGTGCCAGCTCACCAGCAGATGTCTATGAGCAGTACTTC.

The chain employs TRBV7-2 and TRBJ1-4, with 7 bases lining up with TRBD1. The V gene end was trimmed by 7 bases and the J gene end by 7 bases; junction bases not matched to a gene: 15. Per the germline V gene, CDR1 is SGHTA and CDR2 is FQGNSA. The CDR3 is made up of 16 amino acids. CDR3 in amino acids: CASNPDPTGNSEKLFF. In DNA, the CDR3 is TGTGCCAGCAACCCCGACCCGACAGGGAATAGTGAAAAACTGTTTTTT.

The table lists this clonotype with many counts. The chain recombines TRBV7-3 with TRBJ2-1; D is ambiguous. The CDR3 has 12 amino acids. Trimming cost V 4 bases and J 9 bases, with 10 bases left between them. Germline lookup yields CDR1 SGHTA and CDR2 FQGTGA. CDR3 region: CASSSSHGEQFF. CDR3 coding DNA: TGTGCCAGCAGCTCATCCCATGGTGAGCAGTTCTTC.

On this clonotype: One end of the junction is discordant with germline, which a read error may explain. J is TRBJ2-7 and V is TRBV20-1; unclear D gene. The V gene's germline CDR1 is DFQATT and CDR2 SNEGSKA (reference sequence). The CDR3 is 11 residues long. As DNA, the CDR3 is TGCAGTGACCTATTCTCCCACGAGCAGTACTTC. Its protein product is CSDLFSHEQYF.

The chain couples TRBV20-1 to TRBJ2-4; unclear D gene. The CDR3 totals 14 residues. V lost 1 base and J 2 bases, leaving 9 bases between the germline ends. Germline V gives CDR1 DFQATT, CDR2 SNEGSKA (reference sequence). The chain's CDR3 is CSARVDFSKNIQYF. For the CDR3, the DNA is TGCAGTGCTAGAGTTGACTTCTCCAAAAACATTCAGTACTTC.

The V gene is TRBV12-3 or TRBV12-4, the J gene TRBJ2-3, with TRBD1 identical over 7 bases. CDR3 length: 14 amino acids. V was clipped by 4 bases and J by 3 bases; unmatched bases: 4. The CDR3 DNA sequence: TGTGCCAGCAGTTACGGGACAGCTACAGATACGCAGTATTTT. This translates into CASSYGTATDTQYF.

This clonotype occurred a few times. V and J are TRBV4-2 and TRBJ2-7, with D unclear. CDR3 size: 15 residues. The V end was cut by 0 bases, the J end by 0 bases, with 9 bases between. Per germline, CDR1 LGHNA and CDR2 YNFKEQ. CDR3 loop: CASSQENAVSYEQYF. The CDR3 DNA is TGTGCCAGCAGCCAAGAGAACGCAGTCTCCTACGAGCAGTACTTC.

The chain employs TRBV25-1 and TRBJ2-7; D may be TRBD1 (6 bases). The germline CDR1 and CDR2 sequences are MGHDK and SYGVNS. Deletions cut 4 bases from V and 0 bases from J, with 13 bases between. This CDR3 is built from 15 residues. CDR3 sequence reads: CASSGRGLNSYEQYF. The DNA for the CDR3 is TGTGCCAGCAGTGGCAGGGGCCTCAACTCCTACGAGCAGTACTTC.

This clonotype was found a few times. Being one base from a much bigger clone, this may be a read error. This chain uses TRBV7-9 with TRBJ2-5, with TRBD2 matching 13 bases. CDR3 length: 16 amino acids. The germline V gene encodes CDR1 SEHNR and CDR2 FQNEAQ (reference sequence). The trim removed 5 bases at V and 11 bases at J, leaving 14 bases unmatched. The CDR3 DNA follows: TGTGCCAGCAGCCGCCCGGGACTAGCGGGGTACAATGAGCAGTACTTC. Protein product: CASSRPGLAGYNEQYF.

Of note for this clonotype: A clone one base away is much larger, so this may be a read error. V gene TRBV5-1 combines with J gene TRBJ2-7; D unresolved. CDR3 size: 14 residues. Germline lookup yields CDR1 SGHRS and CDR2 YFSETQ. Trimming left V 4 bases short and J 7 bases short, with 18 bases between. The CDR3 loop reads CASSVDGTPPEQYF. CDR3 in DNA: TGCGCCAGCAGCGTAGATGGTACTCCCCCTGAGCAGTACTTC.

This clonotype occurred a few times. The rearrangement uses TRBV27 and TRBJ2-4; a weak D match, TRBD2 (6 bases). This CDR3 region has 14 residues. Trimming left V 4 bases short and J 11 bases short, with 18 bases between. Looked up from germline, CDR1 is MNHEY and CDR2 is SMNVEV (reference sequence). The CDR3 sequence is CASSWGVEGALQYF. The CDR3 DNA reads as TGTGCCAGCAGTTGGGGGGTAGAAGGAGCACTTCAGTACTTC.

This clonotype was seen a few times. The chain has TRBV18 and TRBJ2-1; the D gene is possibly TRBD2 (6 bases). This CDR3 has 13 residues. Germline V gene sequence: CDR1 KGHSH, CDR2 LQKENI. The V end lost 3 bases, the J end lost 9 bases, and 12 bases lay between the germline ends. The DNA for the CDR3 is TGTGCCAGCTCACCCGCGGGAATGGGTGAGCAGTTCTTC. It is translated as CASSPAGMGEQFF.

V and J are TRBV29-1 and TRBJ2-1, with 7 bases aligning to TRBD1. The CDR3 has 13 residues. The V segment lost 8 bases and the J segment 10 bases; nucleotides outside the gene matches: 14. Germline V lookup: CDR1 SQVTM, CDR2 ANQGSEA. The CDR3 loop is CSMARGWANEQFF. The CDR3 DNA reads as TGCAGCATGGCCAGGGGGTGGGCGAACGAGCAGTTCTTC.

Concerning this clonotype itself: One junction end disagrees with the germline gene, perhaps due to a read error. The chain joins TRBV5-1 to TRBJ2-1; D perhaps matches TRBD1 (6 bases). Per germline, CDR1 SGHRS and CDR2 YFSETQ. This CDR3 has 15 amino acids. CDR3 region: CASSTGQISYSEQFF. CDR3 bases: TGCGCCAGCAGCACCGGACAGATCTCCTACAGTGAGCAGTTCTTC.